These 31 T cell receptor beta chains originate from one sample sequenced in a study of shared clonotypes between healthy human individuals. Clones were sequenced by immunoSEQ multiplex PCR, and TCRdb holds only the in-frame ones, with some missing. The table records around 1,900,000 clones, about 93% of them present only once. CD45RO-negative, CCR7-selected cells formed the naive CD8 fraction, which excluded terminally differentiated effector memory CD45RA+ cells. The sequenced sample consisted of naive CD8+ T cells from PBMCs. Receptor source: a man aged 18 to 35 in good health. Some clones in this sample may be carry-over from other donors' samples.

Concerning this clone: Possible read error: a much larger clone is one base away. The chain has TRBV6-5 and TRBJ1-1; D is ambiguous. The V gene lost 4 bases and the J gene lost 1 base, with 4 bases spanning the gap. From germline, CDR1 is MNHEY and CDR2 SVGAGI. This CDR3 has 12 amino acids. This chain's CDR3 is CASSSGNTEAFF. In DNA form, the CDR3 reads TGTGCCAGCAGTTCGGGGAACACTGAAGCTTTCTTT.

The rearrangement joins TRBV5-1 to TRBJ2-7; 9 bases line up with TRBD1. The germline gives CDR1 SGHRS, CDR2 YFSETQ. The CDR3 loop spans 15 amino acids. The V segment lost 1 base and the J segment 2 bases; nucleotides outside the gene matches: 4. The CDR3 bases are TGCGCCAGCAGCTTGATGGGACAGGGTCCCTACGAGCAGTACTTC. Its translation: CASSLMGQGPYEQYF. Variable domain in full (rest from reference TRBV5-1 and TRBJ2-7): KAGVTQTPRYLIKTRGQQVTLSCSPISGHRSVSWYQQTPGQGLQFLFEYFSETQRNKGNFPGRFSGRQFSNSRSEMNVSTLELGDSALYLCASSLMGQGPYEQYFGPGTRLTVT.

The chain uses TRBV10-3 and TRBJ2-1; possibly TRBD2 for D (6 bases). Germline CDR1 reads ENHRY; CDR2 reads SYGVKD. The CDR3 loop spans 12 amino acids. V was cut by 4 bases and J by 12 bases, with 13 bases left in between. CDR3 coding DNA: TGTGCCATCAGTGTAGGGCGGGAAGGGCAGTTCTTC. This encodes CAISVGREGQFF.

The CDR3 sequence is CASSLSRGELFF. CDR3 DNA sequence: TGTGCCAGCAGCTTGTCTCGCGGGGAGCTGTTTTTT. This chain uses TRBV5-4 with TRBJ2-2; D ambiguous. CDR3 length: 12 residues. The ends were cut back, 1 base at V and 7 bases at J, with 5 bases in the middle. Germline-derived CDR1 and CDR2 are SGHNT and YYREEE (reference sequence).

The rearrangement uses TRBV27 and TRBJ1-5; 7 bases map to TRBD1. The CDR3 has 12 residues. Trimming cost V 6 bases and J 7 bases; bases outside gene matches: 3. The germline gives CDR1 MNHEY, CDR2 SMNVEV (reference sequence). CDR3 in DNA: TGTGCCAGCAGCCGACAGGGCCAGCCCCAGCATTTT. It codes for CASSRQGQPQHF.

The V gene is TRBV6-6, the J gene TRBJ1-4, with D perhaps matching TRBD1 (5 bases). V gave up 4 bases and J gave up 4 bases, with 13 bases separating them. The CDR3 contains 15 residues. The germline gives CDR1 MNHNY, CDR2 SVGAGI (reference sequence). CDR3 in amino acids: CASSWDGTGNEKLFF. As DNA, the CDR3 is TGTGCCAGCAGTTGGGACGGGACGGGTAATGAAAAACTGTTTTTT.

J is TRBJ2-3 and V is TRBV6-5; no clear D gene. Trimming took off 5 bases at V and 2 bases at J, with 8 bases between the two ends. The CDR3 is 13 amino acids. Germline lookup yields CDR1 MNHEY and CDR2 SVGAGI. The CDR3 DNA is TGTGCCAGCAGTCAGAGTTACACAGATACGCAGTATTTT. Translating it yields CASSQSYTDTQYF.

The CDR3 DNA reads as TGTGCCAGCAGCATACCGACAAGCTCCTACAATGAGCAGTTCTTC. Translating it yields CASSIPTSSYNEQFF. J is TRBJ2-1 and V is TRBV5-6; D is unclear. CDR1 and CDR2 (germline): SGHDT, YYEEEE. There are 15 residues in the CDR3. The V and J ends lost 4 bases and 0 bases respectively, with 11 bases between them.

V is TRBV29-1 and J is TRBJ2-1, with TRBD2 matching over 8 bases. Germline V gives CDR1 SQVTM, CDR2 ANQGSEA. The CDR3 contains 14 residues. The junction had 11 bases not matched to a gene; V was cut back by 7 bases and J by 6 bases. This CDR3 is CSAGSGGDGNEQFF. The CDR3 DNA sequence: TGCAGCGCTGGGAGCGGGGGCGATGGCAATGAGCAGTTCTTC.

DNA for the CDR3: TGTGCCAGCAGCTTACTGGCAGGGCTGAACGAGCAGTACTTC. The encoded protein is CASSLLAGLNEQYF. V gene TRBV11-2 combines with J gene TRBJ2-7; D may be TRBD1 (5 bases). From germline, CDR1 is SGHAT and CDR2 FQNNGV. CDR3 length: 14 amino acids. V lost 2 bases to trimming and J lost 5 bases, with 13 bases between them.

DNA for the CDR3: TGCGCCAGCAGCCAAGATTTTTCGGGCACGGTGGGGGCCGAGCAGTACTTC. As protein: CASSQDFSGTVGAEQYF. The chain links TRBV4-1 to TRBJ2-7; tentatively, D is TRBD1 (6 bases). This CDR3 has 17 residues. Germline CDR1 MGHRA, CDR2 YSYEKL. Trimming removed 0 bases from V and 6 bases from J, with 21 bases in between.

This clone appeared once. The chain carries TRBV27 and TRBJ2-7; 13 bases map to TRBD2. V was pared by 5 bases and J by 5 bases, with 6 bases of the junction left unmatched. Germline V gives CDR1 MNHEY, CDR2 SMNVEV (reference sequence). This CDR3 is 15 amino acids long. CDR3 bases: TGTGCCAGCAGTACGCGGACTAGCGGGAGTAACGAGCAGTACTTC. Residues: CASSTRTSGSNEQYF.

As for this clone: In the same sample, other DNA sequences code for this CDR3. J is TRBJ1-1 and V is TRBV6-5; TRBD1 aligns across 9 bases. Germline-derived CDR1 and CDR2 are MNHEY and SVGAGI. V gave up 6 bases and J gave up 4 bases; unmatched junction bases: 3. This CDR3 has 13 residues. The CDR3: CASRDRGGTEAFF. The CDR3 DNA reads TGTGCCAGCAGGGACAGGGGAGGCACTGAAGCTTTCTTT.

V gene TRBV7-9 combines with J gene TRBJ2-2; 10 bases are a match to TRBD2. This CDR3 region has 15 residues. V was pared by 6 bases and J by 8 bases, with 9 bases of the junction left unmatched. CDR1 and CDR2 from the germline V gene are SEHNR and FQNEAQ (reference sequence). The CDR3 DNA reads TGTGCCAGCAGTTACCTAGCGGGAGAAACTGGGGAGCTGTTTTTT. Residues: CASSYLAGETGELFF.

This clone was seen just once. The CDR3 sequence is CAISGAEAEAFF. CDR3 sequence (DNA): TGTGCCATCTCGGGAGCAGAAGCTGAAGCTTTCTTT. V usage is TRBV10-3 and J usage is TRBJ1-1; D unresolved. There are 12 residues in the CDR3. Germline loops: CDR1 ENHRY, CDR2 SYGVKD. V lost 8 bases to trimming and J lost 6 bases, with 13 bases between them.

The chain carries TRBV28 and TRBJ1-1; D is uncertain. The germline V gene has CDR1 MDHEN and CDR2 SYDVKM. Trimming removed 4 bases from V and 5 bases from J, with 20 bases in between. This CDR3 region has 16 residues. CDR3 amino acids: CASSSYQEHQLTEAFF. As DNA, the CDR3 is TGTGCCAGCAGTTCCTACCAGGAACACCAGTTGACTGAAGCTTTCTTT.

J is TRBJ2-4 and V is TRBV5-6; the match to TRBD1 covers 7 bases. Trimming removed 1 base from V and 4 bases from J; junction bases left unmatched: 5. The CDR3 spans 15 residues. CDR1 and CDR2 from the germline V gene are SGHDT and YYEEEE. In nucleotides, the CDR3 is TGTGCCAGCAGCTTGTTAAGACAGGGAAAAAACATTCAGTACTTC. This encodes CASSLLRQGKNIQYF.

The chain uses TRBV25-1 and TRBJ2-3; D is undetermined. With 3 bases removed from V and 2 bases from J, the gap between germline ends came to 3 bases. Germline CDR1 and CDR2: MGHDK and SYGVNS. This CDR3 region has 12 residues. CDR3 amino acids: CASSDDTDTQYF. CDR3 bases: TGTGCCAGCAGTGATGACACAGATACGCAGTATTTT.

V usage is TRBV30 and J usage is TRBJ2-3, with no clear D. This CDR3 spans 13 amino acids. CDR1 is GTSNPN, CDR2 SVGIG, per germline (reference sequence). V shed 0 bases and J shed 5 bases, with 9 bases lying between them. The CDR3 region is CAWSVLRLDTQYF. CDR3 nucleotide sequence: TGTGCCTGGAGTGTACTGCGATTAGATACGCAGTATTTT.

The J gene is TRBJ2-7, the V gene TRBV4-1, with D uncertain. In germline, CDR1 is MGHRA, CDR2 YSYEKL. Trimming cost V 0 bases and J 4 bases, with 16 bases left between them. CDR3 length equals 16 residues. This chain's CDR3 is CASSQDRVGLLYEQYF. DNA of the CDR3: TGCGCCAGCAGCCAAGATCGGGTAGGGTTATTATACGAGCAGTACTTC.

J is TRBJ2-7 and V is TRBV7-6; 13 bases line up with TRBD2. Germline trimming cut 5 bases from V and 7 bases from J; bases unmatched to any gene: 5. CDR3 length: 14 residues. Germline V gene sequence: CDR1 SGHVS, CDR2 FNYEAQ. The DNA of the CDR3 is TGTGCCAGCAGCCGAGGACTAGCGGGAGAAGAGCAGTACTTC. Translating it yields CASSRGLAGEEQYF.

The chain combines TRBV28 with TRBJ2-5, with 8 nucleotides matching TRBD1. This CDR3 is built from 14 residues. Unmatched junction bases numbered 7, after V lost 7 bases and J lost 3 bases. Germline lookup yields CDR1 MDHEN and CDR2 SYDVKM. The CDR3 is CASTSPGGEETQYF. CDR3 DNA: TGTGCCAGCACCTCGCCAGGGGGCGAAGAGACCCAGTACTTC.

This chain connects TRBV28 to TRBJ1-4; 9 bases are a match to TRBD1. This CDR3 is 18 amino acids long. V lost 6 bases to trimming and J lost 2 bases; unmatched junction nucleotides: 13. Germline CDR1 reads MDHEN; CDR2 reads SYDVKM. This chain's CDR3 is CASSLLIRGTGTNEKLFF. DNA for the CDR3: TGTGCCAGCAGCCTACTAATTCGGGGGACAGGGACTAATGAAAAACTGTTTTTT. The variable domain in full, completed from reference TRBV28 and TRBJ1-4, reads DVKVTQSSRYLVKRTGEKVFLECVQDMDHENMFWYRQDPGLGLRLIYFSYDVKMKEKGDIPEGYSVSREKKERFSLILESASTNQTSMYLCASSLLIRGTGTNEKLFFGSGTQLSVL.

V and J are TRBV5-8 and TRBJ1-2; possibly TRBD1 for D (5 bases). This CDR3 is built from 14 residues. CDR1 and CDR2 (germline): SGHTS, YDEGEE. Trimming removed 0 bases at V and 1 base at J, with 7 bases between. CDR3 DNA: TGTGCCAGCAGCTTGGAAGGGGTTAACTATGGCTACACCTTC. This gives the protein CASSLEGVNYGYTF.

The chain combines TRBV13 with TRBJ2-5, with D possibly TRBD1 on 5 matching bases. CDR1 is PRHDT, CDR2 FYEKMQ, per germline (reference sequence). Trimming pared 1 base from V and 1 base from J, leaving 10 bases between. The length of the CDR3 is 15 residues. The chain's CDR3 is CASSLVPGFQETQYF. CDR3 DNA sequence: TGTGCCAGCAGCTTAGTCCCAGGGTTCCAAGAGACCCAGTACTTC.

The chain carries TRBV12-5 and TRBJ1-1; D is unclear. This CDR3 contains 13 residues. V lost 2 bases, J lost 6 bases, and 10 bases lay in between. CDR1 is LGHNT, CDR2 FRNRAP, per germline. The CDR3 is CASGLLPWAEAFF. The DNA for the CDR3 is TGTGCTAGTGGTTTGCTTCCCTGGGCTGAAGCTTTCTTT.

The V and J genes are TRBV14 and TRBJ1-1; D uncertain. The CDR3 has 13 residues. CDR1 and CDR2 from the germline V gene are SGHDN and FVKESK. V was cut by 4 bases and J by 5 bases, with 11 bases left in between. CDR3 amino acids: CASSRVGRTEAFF. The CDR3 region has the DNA TGTGCCAGCAGCCGTGTCGGGCGGACTGAAGCTTTCTTT.

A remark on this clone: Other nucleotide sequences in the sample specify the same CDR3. CDR3 DNA sequence: TGTGCCAGTAGTATAGGAAGGGCAGCGGAGACCCAGTACTTC. It encodes CASSIGRAAETQYF. The V call is TRBV19, the J call TRBJ2-5; D gene uncertain. This CDR3 is built from 14 residues. V was trimmed by 1 base and J by 5 bases, leaving 11 bases between them. The germline V gene has CDR1 LNHDA and CDR2 SQIVND (reference sequence).

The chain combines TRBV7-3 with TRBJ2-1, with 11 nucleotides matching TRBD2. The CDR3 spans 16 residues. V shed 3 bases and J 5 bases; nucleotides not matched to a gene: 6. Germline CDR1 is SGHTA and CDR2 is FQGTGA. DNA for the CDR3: TGTGCCAGCAGCTTGCGACTAGCGGGAACTGACAATGAGCAGTTCTTC. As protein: CASSLRLAGTDNEQFF.

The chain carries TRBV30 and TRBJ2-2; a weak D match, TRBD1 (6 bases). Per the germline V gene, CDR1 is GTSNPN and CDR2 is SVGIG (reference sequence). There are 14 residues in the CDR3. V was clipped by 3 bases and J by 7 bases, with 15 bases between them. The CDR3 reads CAWSAVRGNGELFF. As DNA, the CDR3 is TGTGCCTGGAGCGCCGTCAGGGGCAACGGGGAGCTGTTTTTT. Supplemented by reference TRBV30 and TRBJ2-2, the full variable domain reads SQTIHQWPATLVQPVGSPLSLECTVEGTSNPNLYWYRQAAGRGLQLLFYSVGIGQISSEVPQNLSASRPQDRQFILSSKKLLLSDSGFYLCAWSAVRGNGELFFGEGSRLTVL.

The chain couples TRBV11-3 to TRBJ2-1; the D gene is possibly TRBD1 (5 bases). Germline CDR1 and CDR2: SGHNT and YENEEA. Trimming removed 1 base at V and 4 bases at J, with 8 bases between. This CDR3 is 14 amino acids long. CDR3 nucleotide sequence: TGTGCCAGCAGCTTAGCAGGGAAGTACAATGAGCAGTTCTTC. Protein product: CASSLAGKYNEQFF.